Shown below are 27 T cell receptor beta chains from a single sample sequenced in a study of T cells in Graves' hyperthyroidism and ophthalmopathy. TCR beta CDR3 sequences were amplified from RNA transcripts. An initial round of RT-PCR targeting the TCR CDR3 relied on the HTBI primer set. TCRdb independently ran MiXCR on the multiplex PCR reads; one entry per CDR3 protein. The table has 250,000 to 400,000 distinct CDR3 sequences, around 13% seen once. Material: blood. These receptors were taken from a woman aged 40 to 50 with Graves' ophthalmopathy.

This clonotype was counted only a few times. Here the CDR3 DNA reads TGTGCCAGCAGCTTCCAGAGGACGGTATGGGGTGAGCAGTTCTTC. Translated: CASSFQRTVWGEQFF. The chain uses TRBV7-2 and TRBJ2-1, with D unresolved. This CDR3 contains 15 residues. Germline V gene lookup returns CDR1 SGHTA and CDR2 FQGNSA. Trimming removed 3 bases at V and 9 bases at J, with 18 bases between.

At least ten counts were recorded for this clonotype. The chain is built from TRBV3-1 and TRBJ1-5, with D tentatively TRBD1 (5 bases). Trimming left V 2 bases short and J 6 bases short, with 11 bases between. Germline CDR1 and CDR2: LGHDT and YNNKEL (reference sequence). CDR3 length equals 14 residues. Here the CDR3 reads CASSQQGISQPQHF. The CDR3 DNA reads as TGTGCCAGCAGCCAACAGGGAATCAGTCAGCCCCAGCATTTT. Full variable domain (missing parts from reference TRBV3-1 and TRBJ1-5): DTAVSQTPKYLVTQMGNDKSIKCEQNLGHDTMYWYKQDSKKFLKIMFSYNNKELIINETVPNRFSPKSPDKAHLNLHINSLELGDSAVYFCASSQQGISQPQHFGDGTRLSIL.

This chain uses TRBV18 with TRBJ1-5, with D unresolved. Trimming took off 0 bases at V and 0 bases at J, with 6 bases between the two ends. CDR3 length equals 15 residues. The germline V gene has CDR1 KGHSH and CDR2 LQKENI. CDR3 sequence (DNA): TGTGCCAGCTCACCACCGGGGTCTAGCAATCAGCCCCAGCATTTT. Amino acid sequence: CASSPPGSSNQPQHF.

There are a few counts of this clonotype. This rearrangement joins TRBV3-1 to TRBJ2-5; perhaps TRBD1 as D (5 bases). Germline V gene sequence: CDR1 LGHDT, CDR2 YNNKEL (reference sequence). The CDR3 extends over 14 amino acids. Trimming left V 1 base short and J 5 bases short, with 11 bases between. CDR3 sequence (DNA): TGTGCCAGCAGCCAAGTACTTCAGGGTGAGACCCAGTACTTC. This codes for CASSQVLQGETQYF.

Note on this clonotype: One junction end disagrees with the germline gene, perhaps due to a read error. The CDR3 nucleotides read TGTGCCGGCAGTGACAGATTCACTGAAGCTTTCTTT. Encoded protein: CAGSDRFTEAFF. The chain carries TRBV6-1 and TRBJ1-1; tentatively, D is TRBD1 (5 bases). The germline V gene has CDR1 MNHNS and CDR2 SASEGT. The CDR3 runs 12 residues.

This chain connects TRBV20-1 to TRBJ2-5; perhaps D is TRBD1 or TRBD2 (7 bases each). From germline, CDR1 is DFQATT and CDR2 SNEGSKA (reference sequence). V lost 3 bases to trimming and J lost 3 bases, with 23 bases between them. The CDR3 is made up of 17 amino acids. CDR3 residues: CSARDVRAGQIEETQYF. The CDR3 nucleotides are TGCAGTGCTAGGGATGTTAGAGCGGGACAGATCGAAGAGACCCAGTACTTC.

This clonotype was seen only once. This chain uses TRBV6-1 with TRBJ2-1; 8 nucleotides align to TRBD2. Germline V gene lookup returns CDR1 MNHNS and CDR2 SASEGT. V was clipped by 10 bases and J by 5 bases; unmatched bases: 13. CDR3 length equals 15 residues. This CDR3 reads CATSLTGGPNNEQFF. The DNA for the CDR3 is TGTGCCACCAGCCTAACGGGAGGGCCCAACAATGAGCAGTTCTTC.

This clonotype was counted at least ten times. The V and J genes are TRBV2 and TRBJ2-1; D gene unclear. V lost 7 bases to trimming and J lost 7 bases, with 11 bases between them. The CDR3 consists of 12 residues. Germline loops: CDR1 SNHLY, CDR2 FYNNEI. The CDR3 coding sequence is TGTGCCAGCAAGGGTGACGTTAATGAGCAGTTCTTC. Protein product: CASKGDVNEQFF.

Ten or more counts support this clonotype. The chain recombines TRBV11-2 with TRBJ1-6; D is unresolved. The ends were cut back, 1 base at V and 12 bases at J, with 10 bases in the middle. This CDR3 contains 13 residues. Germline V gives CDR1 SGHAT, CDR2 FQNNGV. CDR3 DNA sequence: TGTGCCAGCAGCTTAGCATACAGACAACCCCTCCACTTT. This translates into CASSLAYRQPLHF.

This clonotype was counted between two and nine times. CDR3 residues: CASSVLAVDEQYF. CDR3 nucleotides: TGTGCCAGCAGCGTACTGGCGGTGGACGAGCAGTACTTC. V and J are TRBV9 and TRBJ2-7; no definite D call. This CDR3 comprises 13 residues. V lost 1 base to trimming and J lost 5 bases, with 10 bases between them. Germline V gene data show CDR1 as SGDLS and CDR2 as YYNGEE.

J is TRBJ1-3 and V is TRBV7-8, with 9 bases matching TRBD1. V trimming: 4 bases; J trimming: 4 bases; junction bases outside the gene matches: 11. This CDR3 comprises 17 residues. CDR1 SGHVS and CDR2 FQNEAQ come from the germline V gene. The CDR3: CASSSGTGPTTGNTIYF. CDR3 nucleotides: TGTGCCAGCAGCTCGGGGACAGGGCCCACCACGGGAAACACCATATATTTT.

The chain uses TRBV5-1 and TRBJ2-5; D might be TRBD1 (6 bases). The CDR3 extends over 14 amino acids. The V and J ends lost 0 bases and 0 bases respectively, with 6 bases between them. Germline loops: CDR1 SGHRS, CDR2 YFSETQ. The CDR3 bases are TGCGCCAGCAGCTTGGGACAGGACCAAGAGACCCAGTACTTC. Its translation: CASSLGQDQETQYF.

The chain's CDR3 is CASETGASGGYTF. CDR3 DNA sequence: TGTGCCAGTGAGACAGGGGCTAGCGGTGGCTACACCTTC. This sequence joins TRBV9 and TRBJ1-2, with 8 positions matching TRBD1. The CDR3 runs to 13 residues. Per germline, CDR1 SGDLS and CDR2 YYNGEE. The V gene end was trimmed by 8 bases and the J gene end by 7 bases; junction bases not matched to a gene: 10.

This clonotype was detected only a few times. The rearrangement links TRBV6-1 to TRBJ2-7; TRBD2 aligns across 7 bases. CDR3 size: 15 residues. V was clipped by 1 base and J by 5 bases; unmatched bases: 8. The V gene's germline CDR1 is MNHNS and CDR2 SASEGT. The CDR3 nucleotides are TGTGCCAGCAGTGAAGGTCAGGGAGGGAAGCACGAGCAGTACTTC. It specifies CASSEGQGGKHEQYF.

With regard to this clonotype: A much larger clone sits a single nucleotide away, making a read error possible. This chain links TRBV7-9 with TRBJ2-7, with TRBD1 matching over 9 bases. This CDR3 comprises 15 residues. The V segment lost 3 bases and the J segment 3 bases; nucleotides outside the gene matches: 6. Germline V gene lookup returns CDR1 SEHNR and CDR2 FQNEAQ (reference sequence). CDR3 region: CASSFRDRVFYEQYF. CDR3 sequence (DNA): TGTGCCAGCAGCTTCCGGGACAGGGTGTTCTACGAGCAGTACTTC.

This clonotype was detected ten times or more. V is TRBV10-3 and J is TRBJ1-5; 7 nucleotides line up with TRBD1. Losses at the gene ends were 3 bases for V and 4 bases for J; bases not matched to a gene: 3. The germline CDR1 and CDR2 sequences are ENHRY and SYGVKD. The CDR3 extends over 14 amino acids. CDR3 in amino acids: CAISELQGNQPQHF. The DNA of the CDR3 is TGTGCCATCAGTGAATTACAGGGGAATCAGCCCCAGCATTTT.

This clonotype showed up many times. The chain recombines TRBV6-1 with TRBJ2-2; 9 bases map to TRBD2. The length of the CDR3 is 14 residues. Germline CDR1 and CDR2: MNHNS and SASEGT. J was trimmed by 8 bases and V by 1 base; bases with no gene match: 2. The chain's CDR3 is CASSEGLAGGELFF. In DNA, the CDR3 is TGTGCCAGCAGTGAAGGTCTAGCGGGGGGGGAGCTGTTTTTT.

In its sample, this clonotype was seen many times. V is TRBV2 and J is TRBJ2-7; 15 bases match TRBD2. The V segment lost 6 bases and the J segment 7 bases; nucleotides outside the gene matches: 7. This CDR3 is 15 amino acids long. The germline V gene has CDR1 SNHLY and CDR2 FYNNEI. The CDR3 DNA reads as TGTGCCAGCAGATACGGACTAGCGGGAGGGGGTGAGCAGTACTTC. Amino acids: CASRYGLAGGGEQYF. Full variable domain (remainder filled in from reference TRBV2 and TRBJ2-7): EPEVTQTPSHQVTQMGQEVILRCVPISNHLYFYWYRQILGQKVEFLVSFYNNEISEKSEIFDDQFSVERPDGSNFTLKIRSTKLEDSAMYFCASRYGLAGGGEQYFGPGTRLTVT.

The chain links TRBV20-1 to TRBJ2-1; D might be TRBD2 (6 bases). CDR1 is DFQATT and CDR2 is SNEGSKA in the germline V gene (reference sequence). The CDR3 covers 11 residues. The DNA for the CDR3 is TGCAGAACGGGGGATCTCGATGAGCAGTTCTTC. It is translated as CRTGDLDEQFF.

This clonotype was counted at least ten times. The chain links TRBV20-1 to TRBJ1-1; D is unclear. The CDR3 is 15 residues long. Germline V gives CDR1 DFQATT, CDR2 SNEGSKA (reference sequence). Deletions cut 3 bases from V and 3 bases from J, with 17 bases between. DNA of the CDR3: TGCAGTGCTAGGTTAATGGGGAGGGTCGACACTGAAGCTTTCTTT. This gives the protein CSARLMGRVDTEAFF.

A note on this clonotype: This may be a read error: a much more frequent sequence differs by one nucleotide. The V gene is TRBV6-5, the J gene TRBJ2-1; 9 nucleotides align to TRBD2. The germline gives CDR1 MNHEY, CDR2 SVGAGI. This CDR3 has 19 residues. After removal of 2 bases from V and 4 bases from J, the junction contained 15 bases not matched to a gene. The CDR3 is CASSYTGRAGTSPYNEQFF. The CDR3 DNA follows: TGTGCCAGCAGTTACACGGGGAGGGCCGGGACTAGCCCGTACAATGAGCAGTTCTTC.

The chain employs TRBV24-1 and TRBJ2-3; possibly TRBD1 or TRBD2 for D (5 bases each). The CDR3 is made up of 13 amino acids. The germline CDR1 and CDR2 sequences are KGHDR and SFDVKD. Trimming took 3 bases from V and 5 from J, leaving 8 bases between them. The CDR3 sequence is CATSDPGRDTQYF. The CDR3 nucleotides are TGTGCCACCAGTGATCCAGGGAGAGATACGCAGTATTTT.

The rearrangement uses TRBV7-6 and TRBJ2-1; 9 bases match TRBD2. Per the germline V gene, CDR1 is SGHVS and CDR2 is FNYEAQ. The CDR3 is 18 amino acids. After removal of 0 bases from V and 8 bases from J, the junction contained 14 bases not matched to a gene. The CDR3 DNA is TGTGCCAGCAGCTTAGCGGTTGAGCGGGAGGAATTTGTTGATGAGCAGTTCTTC. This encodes CASSLAVEREEFVDEQFF.

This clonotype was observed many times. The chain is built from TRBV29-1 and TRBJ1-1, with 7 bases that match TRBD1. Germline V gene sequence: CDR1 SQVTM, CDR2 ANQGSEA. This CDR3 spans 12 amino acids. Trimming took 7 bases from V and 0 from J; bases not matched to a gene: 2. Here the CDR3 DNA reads TGCAGCGGGGGACAGATGAACACTGAAGCTTTCTTT. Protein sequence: CSGGQMNTEAFF.

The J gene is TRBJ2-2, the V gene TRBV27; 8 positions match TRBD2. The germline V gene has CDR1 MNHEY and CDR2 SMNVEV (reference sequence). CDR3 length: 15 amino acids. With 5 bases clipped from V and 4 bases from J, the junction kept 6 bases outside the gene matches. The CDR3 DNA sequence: TGTGCCAGCAGTCCTCGGGGGGGAGGCACCGGGGAGCTGTTTTTT. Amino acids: CASSPRGGGTGELFF.

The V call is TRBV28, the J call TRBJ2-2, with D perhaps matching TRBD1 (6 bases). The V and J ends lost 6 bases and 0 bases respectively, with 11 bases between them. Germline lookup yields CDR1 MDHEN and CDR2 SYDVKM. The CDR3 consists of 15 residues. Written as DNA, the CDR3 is TGTGCCAGCAGACCCGACAGGCCGAACACCGGGGAGCTGTTTTTT. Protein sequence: CASRPDRPNTGELFF.

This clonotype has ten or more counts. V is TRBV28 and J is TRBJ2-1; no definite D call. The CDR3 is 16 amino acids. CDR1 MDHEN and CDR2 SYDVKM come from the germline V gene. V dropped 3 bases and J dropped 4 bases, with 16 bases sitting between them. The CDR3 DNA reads TGTGCCAGCAGTTTGTTGCGGCACATTACTTACAATGAGCAGTTCTTC. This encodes CASSLLRHITYNEQFF.